The sequence of this T cell receptor (beta chain) was determined in a study of blood T cell repertoires in COVID-19. For the study at large: Samples taken during acute and convalescent COVID-19 were collected in the United States, Italy and Spain.

Per germline, CDR1 MDHEN and CDR2 SYDVKM. V was trimmed by 6 bases and J by 3 bases, leaving 18 bases between them. The CDR3 extends over 15 amino acids. Produced via immunoSEQ multiplex PCR; TCRdb's table is partial and in-frame only. The sample lists roughly 160,000 clones; approximately 81% were seen once. The TCR originated in a man aged 18 to 35 with active or convalescent COVID-19. The chain is built from TRBV28 and TRBJ2-7; D is perhaps TRBD2 (6 bases). Input material: peripheral blood. CDR3 amino acids: CASSKWMGGIYEQYF. The CDR3, as DNA: TGTGCCAGCAGCAAGTGGATGGGGGGAATCTACGAGCAGTACTTC.